Presented here are 3 T cell receptor beta chains from one specimen sequenced in a study of shared clonotypes between healthy human individuals. Profiling relied on immunoSEQ multiplex PCR, and the TCRdb table lists in-frame clones only, not all of them. The sample carries around 1 million clones, 76% recorded once. Sample: memory CD4+ T cells sorted from blood. This sample's subset: CD45RA-negative fraction. The receptors shown here come from a man younger than 30 in good health.

The rearrangement joins TRBV7-2 to TRBJ1-4, with no clear D. From germline, CDR1 is SGHTA and CDR2 FQGNSA. The CDR3 is made up of 15 amino acids. The germline V and J ends were trimmed by 0 bases and 5 bases, with 10 bases remaining between them. CDR3 residues: CASSLARWENEKLFF. CDR3 sequence (DNA): TGTGCCAGCAGCTTAGCTAGGTGGGAAAATGAAAAACTGTTTTTT.

J is TRBJ2-3 and V is TRBV6-5, with D unresolved. Germline CDR1 MNHEY, CDR2 SVGAGI. This CDR3 contains 15 residues. V lost 6 bases, J lost 3 bases, and 16 bases lay in between. This CDR3 reads CASSTTHRSTDTQYF. The CDR3 DNA reads as TGTGCCAGCAGCACGACACATAGGTCGACAGATACGCAGTATTTT.

With respect to this clone: The sample holds other DNA sequences that translate to the same CDR3. V usage is TRBV5-1 and J usage is TRBJ2-7; 7 bases fit TRBD1. Losses at the gene ends were 0 bases for V and 2 bases for J; bases not matched to a gene: 2. The CDR3 sequence is 14 residues long. CDR1 is SGHRS and CDR2 is YFSETQ in the germline V gene. The CDR3 nucleotides read TGCGCCAGCAGCTTGGGACAGGGCCCCTACGAGCAGTACTTC. Residues: CASSLGQGPYEQYF.